The T cell receptor beta chain described here comes from a study of CD8 T cells in Susac syndrome. This clonotype was observed a single time. The CDR3 covers 18 residues. J was trimmed by 3 bases and V by 3 bases; bases with no gene match: 17. Germline CDR1 is KGHSH and CDR2 is LQKENI. Random hexamers primed reverse transcription of about 0.5 to 1 ug RNA. Using its own MiXCR run on the immunoSEQ multiplex PCR reads, TCRdb lists one record per CDR3 protein. The profile shows some 130,000 distinct CDR3 sequences, 85% to 95% of them singletons. The receptor was derived from a human donor with Susac syndrome. The material sequenced was CD8+ T cells from PBMCs. The chain has TRBV18 and TRBJ2-7; 7 bases fit TRBD1. The chain's CDR3 is CASSPGDSSLLSSYEQYF. Written as DNA, the CDR3 is TGTGCCAGCTCACCCGGGGACAGTTCTCTACTATCGAGCTACGAGCAGTACTTC.